In this sample, the clone carrying this T cell receptor (beta chain) turned up many times. Its matching antigen is unknown. These data are taken from a study of T cells in Graves' hyperthyroidism and ophthalmopathy. About the study: Peripheral blood sampling occurred at initial diagnosis, before any treatment. Findings of the study overall: In validation, the model predicted ophthalmopathy. These predictions came a median roughly 7.1 months before onset.

The junction had 6 bases not matched to a gene; V was cut back by 5 bases and J by 0 bases. Per germline, CDR1 MNHEY and CDR2 SMNVEV (reference sequence). The CDR3 length is 15 residues. Researchers amplified the TCR beta CDR3 regions from RNA transcripts. The HTBI primer set served for first-round RT-PCR of the TCR CDR3. MiXCR was run by TCRdb on the multiplex PCR reads, yielding one entry per CDR3 protein. The data hold more than 500,000 distinct CDR3 sequences, with 15% to 20% observed a single time. The receptor was derived from a woman in her 30s with Graves' hyperthyroidism. This rearrangement joins TRBV27 to TRBJ2-7; 8 nucleotides match TRBD1. The sample comprised blood. The chain's CDR3 is CASSTGTGISYEQYF. CDR3 DNA sequence: TGTGCCAGCAGTACCGGGACAGGTATCTCCTACGAGCAGTACTTC.